This TCR beta chain was sequenced for a study of T-cell memory formation after mild COVID-19. The study, taken as a whole, reports: Cross-reactive memory apparently joined, as some responding clones appeared in pre-infection memory.

For this clonotype: Its antigen is not identified.

V was shortened by 2 bases and J by 2 bases, with 10 bases between the two germline ends. The CDR3 is 14 amino acids. CDR1 SGHRS and CDR2 YFSETQ come from the germline V gene. MiXCR, applied by TCRdb to the 5' RACE reads, yields one record per CDR3 protein. The sample has approximately 150,000 distinct CDR3 sequences, about 15% seen once. This sequence joins TRBV5-1 and TRBJ1-2; D gene ambiguous. The clonotype comes from an adult woman who had mild COVID-19 (a few samples of this study predate the infection). Cell type and time point are not known. The specimen was PBMCs or a T cell subset sorted from them (not recorded which). This CDR3 reads CASSLPGVNYGYTF. CDR3 sequence (DNA): TGCGCCAGCAGCTTACCCGGGGTAAACTATGGCTACACCTTC.